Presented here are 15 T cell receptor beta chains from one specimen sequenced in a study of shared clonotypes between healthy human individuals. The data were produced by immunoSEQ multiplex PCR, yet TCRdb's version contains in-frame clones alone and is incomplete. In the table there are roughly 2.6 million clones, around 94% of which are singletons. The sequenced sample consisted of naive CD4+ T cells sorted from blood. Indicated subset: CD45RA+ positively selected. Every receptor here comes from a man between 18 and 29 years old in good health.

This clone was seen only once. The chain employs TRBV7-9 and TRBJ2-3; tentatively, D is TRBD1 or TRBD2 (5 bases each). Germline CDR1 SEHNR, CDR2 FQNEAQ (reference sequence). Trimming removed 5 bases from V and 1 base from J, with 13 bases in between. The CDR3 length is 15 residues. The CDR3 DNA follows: TGTGCCAGCAGCCCCGACAGAGCGGGCACAGATACGCAGTATTTT. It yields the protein CASSPDRAGTDTQYF.

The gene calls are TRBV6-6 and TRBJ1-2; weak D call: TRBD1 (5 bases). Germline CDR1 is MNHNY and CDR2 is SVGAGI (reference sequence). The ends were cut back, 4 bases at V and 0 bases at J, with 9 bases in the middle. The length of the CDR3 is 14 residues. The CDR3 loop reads CASSSKTANYGYTF. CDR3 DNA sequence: TGTGCCAGCAGTTCCAAGACAGCTAACTATGGCTACACCTTC.

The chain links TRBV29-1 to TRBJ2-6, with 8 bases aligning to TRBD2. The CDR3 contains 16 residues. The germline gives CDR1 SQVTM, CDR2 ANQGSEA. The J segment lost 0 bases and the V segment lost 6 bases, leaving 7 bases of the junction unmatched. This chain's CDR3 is CSVRLASSSGANVLTF. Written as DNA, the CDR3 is TGCAGCGTGAGACTAGCGTCGAGCTCTGGGGCCAACGTCCTGACTTTC.

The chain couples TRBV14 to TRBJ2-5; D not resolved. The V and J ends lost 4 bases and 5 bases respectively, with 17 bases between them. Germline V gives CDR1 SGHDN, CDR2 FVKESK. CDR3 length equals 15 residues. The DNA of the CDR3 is TGTGCCAGCAGCCCAAGGATCGGTTCCGGCGAGACCCAGTACTTC. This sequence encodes CASSPRIGSGETQYF.

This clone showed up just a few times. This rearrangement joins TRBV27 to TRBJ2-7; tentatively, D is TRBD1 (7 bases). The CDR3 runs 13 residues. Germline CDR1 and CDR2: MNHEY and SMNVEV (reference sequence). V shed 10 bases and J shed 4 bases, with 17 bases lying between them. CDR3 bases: TGTGCCACAAAGAGGAGGGGGCGATACGAGCAGTACTTC. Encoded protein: CATKRRGRYEQYF.

The CDR3 DNA reads as TGTGCCAGTAGTCAGCGTCTCAGGTACCAAGAGACCCAGTACTTC. This encodes CASSQRLRYQETQYF. The chain uses TRBV19 and TRBJ2-5; no clear D. Germline CDR1 and CDR2: LNHDA and SQIVND (reference sequence). Trimming removed 5 bases from V and 0 bases from J, with 13 bases in between. The CDR3 loop spans 15 amino acids.

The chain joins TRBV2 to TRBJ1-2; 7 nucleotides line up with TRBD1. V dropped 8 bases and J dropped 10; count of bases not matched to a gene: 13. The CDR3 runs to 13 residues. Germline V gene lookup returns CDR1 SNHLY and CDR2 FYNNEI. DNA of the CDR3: TGTGCCAGCGCCTACTCACCGACAGGGAACTACACCTTC. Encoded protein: CASAYSPTGNYTF. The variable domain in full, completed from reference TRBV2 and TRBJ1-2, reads EPEVTQTPSHQVTQMGQEVILRCVPISNHLYFYWYRQILGQKVEFLVSFYNNEISEKSEIFDDQFSVERPDGSNFTLKIRSTKLEDSAMYFCASAYSPTGNYTFGSGTRLTVV.

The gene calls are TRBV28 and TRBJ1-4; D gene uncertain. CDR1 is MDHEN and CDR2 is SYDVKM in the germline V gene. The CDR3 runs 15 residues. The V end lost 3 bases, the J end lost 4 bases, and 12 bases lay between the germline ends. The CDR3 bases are TGTGCCAGCAGTTTTGCGTCGGCCAATAATGAAAAACTGTTTTTT. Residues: CASSFASANNEKLFF.

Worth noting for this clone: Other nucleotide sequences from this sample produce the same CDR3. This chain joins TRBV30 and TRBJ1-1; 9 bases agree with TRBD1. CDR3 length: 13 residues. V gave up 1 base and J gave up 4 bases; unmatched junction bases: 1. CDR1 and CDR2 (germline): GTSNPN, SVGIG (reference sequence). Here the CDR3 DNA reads TGTGCCTGGAGTGCGACAGGGGGCACTGAAGCTTTCTTT. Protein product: CAWSATGGTEAFF.

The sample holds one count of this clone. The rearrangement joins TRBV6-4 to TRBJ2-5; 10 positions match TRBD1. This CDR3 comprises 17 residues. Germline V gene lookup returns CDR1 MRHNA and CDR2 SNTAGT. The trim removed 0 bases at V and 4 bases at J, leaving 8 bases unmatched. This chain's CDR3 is CASSDSKSDRGPETQYF. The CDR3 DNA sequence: TGTGCCAGCAGTGACTCGAAATCCGACAGGGGGCCAGAGACCCAGTACTTC.

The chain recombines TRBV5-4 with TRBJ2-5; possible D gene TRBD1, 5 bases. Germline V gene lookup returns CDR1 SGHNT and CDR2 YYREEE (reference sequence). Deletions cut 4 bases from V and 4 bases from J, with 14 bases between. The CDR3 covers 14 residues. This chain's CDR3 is CASSLRQRPETQYF. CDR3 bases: TGTGCCAGCAGCCTACGACAGAGGCCAGAGACCCAGTACTTC.

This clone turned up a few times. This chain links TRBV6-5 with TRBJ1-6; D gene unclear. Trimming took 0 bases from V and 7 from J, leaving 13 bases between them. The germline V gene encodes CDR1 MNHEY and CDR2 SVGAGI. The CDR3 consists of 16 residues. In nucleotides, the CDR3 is TGTGCCAGCAGTTACTCGACCCGGTCGGGGAATTCACCCCTCCACTTT. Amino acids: CASSYSTRSGNSPLHF.

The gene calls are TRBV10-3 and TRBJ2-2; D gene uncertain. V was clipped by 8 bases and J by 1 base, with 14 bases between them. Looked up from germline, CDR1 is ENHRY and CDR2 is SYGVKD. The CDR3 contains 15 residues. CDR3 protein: CAIEDPQLNTGELFF. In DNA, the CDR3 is TGTGCCATCGAGGACCCTCAATTGAACACCGGGGAGCTGTTTTTT.

The CDR3 region has the DNA TGTGCCAGCAGCGGAACTAGCGGGAGGGCAAATGAGCAGTTCTTC. This codes for CASSGTSGRANEQFF. The chain employs TRBV6-6 and TRBJ2-1, with 13 bases lining up with TRBD2. The germline gives CDR1 MNHNY, CDR2 SVGAGI (reference sequence). Trimming at V came to 6 bases and at J to 7 bases, leaving 6 bases not matched to a gene. This CDR3 spans 15 amino acids.

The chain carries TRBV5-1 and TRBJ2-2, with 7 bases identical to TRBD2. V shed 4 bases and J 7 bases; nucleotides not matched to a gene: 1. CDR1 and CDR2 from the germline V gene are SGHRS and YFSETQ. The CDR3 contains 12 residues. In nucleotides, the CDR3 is TGCGCCAGCAGCCCGGGAGGCGGGGAGCTGTTTTTT. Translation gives CASSPGGGELFF.